Presented here are 6 T cell receptor beta chains from one specimen sequenced in a study of blood T cells in healthy people across ages. Using a J-beta primer mix together with a sample-barcoded 5' primer, a second PCR was run for 7 to 11 cycles. Using its own MiXCR run on the 5' RACE reads, TCRdb lists one record per CDR3 protein. In the table there are 1.2 million to 1.5 million distinct CDR3 sequences, roughly 45% of which are singletons. Sequenced material: blood. The receptors were sampled from a woman aged 18-29 years in good health.

The chain recombines TRBV20-1 with TRBJ2-1, with 11 bases lining up with TRBD2. V trimming: 5 bases; J trimming: 7 bases; junction bases outside the gene matches: 4. This CDR3 is built from 13 residues. Germline assignment: CDR1 DFQATT and CDR2 SNEGSKA (reference sequence). The chain's CDR3 is CSALIAGGNEQFF. CDR3 DNA sequence: TGCAGTGCTCTCATAGCGGGAGGGAATGAGCAGTTCTTC.

This clonotype was found a few times. The chain is built from TRBV29-1 and TRBJ2-5; 7 bases are shared with TRBD1. Germline lookup yields CDR1 SQVTM and CDR2 ANQGSEA. The CDR3 consists of 14 residues. The V segment lost 3 bases and the J segment 4 bases; nucleotides outside the gene matches: 8. This chain's CDR3 is CSVDLSRGPETQYF. CDR3 DNA: TGCAGCGTTGATTTGAGTAGGGGGCCAGAGACCCAGTACTTC. Using reference TRBV29-1 and TRBJ2-5 for the parts outside the CDR3, the full variable domain is SAVISQKPSRDICQRGTSLTIQCQVDSQVTMMFWYRQQPGQSLTLIATANQGSEATYESGFVIDKFPISRPNLTFSTLTVSNMSPEDSSIYLCSVDLSRGPETQYFGPGTRLLVL.

The chain carries TRBV15 and TRBJ2-1; 9 bases map to TRBD1. Germline V lookup: CDR1 LNHNV, CDR2 YYDKDF (reference sequence). The junction had 14 bases not matched to a gene; V was cut back by 3 bases and J by 8 bases. This CDR3 has 17 amino acids. CDR3 protein: CATSSRVGTGLLHEQFF. The CDR3 region has the DNA TGTGCCACCAGCAGTCGGGTTGGGACAGGGTTGTTGCATGAGCAGTTCTTC.

V and J are TRBV20-1 and TRBJ1-5, with D uncertain. The CDR3 has 13 residues. Germline V gives CDR1 DFQATT, CDR2 SNEGSKA (reference sequence). Trimming pared 3 bases from V and 7 bases from J, leaving 13 bases between. The CDR3 bases are TGCAGTGCTAGTGCTGGGGTTGGACAGCCCCAGCATTTT. The encoded protein is CSASAGVGQPQHF.

The CDR3: CSARGSSGGASDTQYF. CDR3 in DNA: TGCAGTGCTAGAGGAAGCAGCGGGGGGGCCTCGGATACGCAGTATTTT. V usage is TRBV20-1 and J usage is TRBJ2-3, with TRBD2 matching 10 bases. This CDR3 contains 16 residues. Germline CDR1 DFQATT, CDR2 SNEGSKA (reference sequence). V lost 1 base and J lost 6; bases outside the gene matches: 10.

This clonotype was seen only a few times. The rearrangement uses TRBV10-3 and TRBJ1-4, with a possible D match to TRBD1 (5 bases). V was shortened by 3 bases and J by 6 bases, with 11 bases between the two germline ends. CDR3 size: 14 residues. Germline CDR1 reads ENHRY; CDR2 reads SYGVKD. CDR3: CAISDYGGYEKLFF. The CDR3 coding sequence is TGTGCCATCAGTGATTATGGGGGTTATGAAAAACTGTTTTTT.